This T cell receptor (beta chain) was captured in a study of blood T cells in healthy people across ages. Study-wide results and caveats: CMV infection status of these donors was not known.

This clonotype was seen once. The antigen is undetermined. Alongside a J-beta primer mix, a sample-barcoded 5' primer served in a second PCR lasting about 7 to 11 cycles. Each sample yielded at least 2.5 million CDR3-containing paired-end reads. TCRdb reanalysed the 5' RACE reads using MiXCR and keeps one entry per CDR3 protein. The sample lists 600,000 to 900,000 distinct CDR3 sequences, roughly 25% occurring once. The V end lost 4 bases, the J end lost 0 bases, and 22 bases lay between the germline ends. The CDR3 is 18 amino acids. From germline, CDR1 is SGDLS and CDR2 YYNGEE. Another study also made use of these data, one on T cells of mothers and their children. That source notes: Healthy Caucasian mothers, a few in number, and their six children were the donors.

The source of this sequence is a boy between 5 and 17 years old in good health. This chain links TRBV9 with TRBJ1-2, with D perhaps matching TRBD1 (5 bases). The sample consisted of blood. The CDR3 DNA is TGTGCCAGCAGCCCTCGTTCAGGGACGGGTAATACTAACTATGGCTACACCTTC. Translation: CASSPRSGTGNTNYGYTF.